This TCR beta chain was observed in a study of shared clonotypes between healthy human individuals (dated by TCRdb to between 2020 and 2021). With respect to the entire study: A few men and two women, aged 18 to 49 years, made up the cohort. To estimate repertoire size and how much clonotype sharing occurs between individuals, the study deeply sequenced the blood TCR repertoires of several healthy adults. To increase sequencing depth and limit assay-specific biases, different laboratories used diverse techniques to prepare libraries and sequence TCR repertoires. Each donor's leukapheresis produced roughly between roughly 0.9 and 9 billion PBMCs. Overall study results and their limits: Because the study included only a small number of donors, the genetic and exposure-history diversity represented was limited. Pairwise subsampling indicated that sequencing depth was expected to affect the degree of clonotype sharing among donors. Only blood was sampled, and tissue TCR repertoires likely differ from those in blood.

The donors were healthy, HIV-negative adults who had no recently reported acute infections or vaccinations. Every donor was a Caucasian adult residing in Nashville, Tennessee, USA. For unsorted samples, 75 million to 90 million PBMCs were counted and genomic DNA was extracted with the QIAamp DNA Blood Mini kit. After blood collection by leukapheresis, PBMCs were isolated using Ficoll-Histopaque density gradient centrifugation and then cryopreserved in the vapor phase of liquid nitrogen. With regard to this clone: Its antigen is currently not known. No per-base quality is available; no much larger clone lies one base away.

Measured from the cysteine to the phenylalanine, the CDR3 is 16 residues long. Only the CDR3 region is kept as DNA, spanning 48 bases read in frame from base 1. Using the deep immunoSEQ assay, TCR CDR3 regions were amplified from genomic DNA by multiplex PCR. Genomic DNA extracted from each cell subset was distributed evenly over all wells of several immunoSEQ 96-well plates, and each plate served as one replicate. For unsorted PBMC, roughly 0.3 ug of genomic DNA, equivalent to around 30,000 T cell genomes, went into each replicate PCR. Genomic DNA from unsorted PBMC was sequenced over ten immunoSEQ deep assay plates. Purified libraries were measured with a Qubit 3.0 fluorometer, size-checked on a Bioanalyzer 2100, and measured again with the KAPA Library Quantification kit. Every immunoSEQ 96-well plate was sequenced on a dedicated single-read 150-cycle Illumina NextSeq 550 flow cell. Concerning the study's data processing: Because the immunoSEQ output included only junctional sequences and no quality scores, the filtering could not be the same as the filtering used for full-length reads. Sequences were annotated with PyIR, a Python wrapper for IgBLAST v1.9, using IMGT germline references to assign V/J genes and CDR3. Reads were filtered out if the reads had weak V/J assignments (E-value above 1e-6), no CDR3, stop codons, out-of-frame junctions, or ambiguous translated residues. V3J clonotypes were defined as sequences sharing an identical inferred V gene, J gene, and CDR3 amino acid sequence. The percentage overlap between two repertoires was calculated by dividing the number of shared unique clonotypes by the size of the smaller repertoire. Richness of each repertoire was evaluated using RTK rarefaction, the Chao1 estimator, and Recon v2.1 estimates of unobserved clonotypes. In its TCRdb copy, this immuneACCESS table keeps in-frame sequences only and misses some clones. Where compared with another copy, unresolved V genes explain less than half of these, and the others have no known cause. That table is the source of V, J and clone size, and D and trimming were worked out from the DNA. Here the sample has 550,000 to 600,000 clones; around 76% occur a single time. The top ten clonotypes cover 12% of the sample.

This sequence was found in a woman between 40 and 50 years old in good health. Some clones in this sample may be carry-over from other donors' samples. The rearranged segments are TRBV21-1 and TRBJ2-7; the table names TRBD2, a call not compared with the DNA. TRBV21-1 corresponds to a pseudogene. Specimen: PBMCs. The CDR3 is CASRTGLAEGNYEQYF. The nucleotide sequence reads as follows: TGTGCCAGCAGAACGGGACTAGCGGAAGGTAATTACGAGCAGTACTTC.